A selection of T cell receptor beta chains follows, all from one sample in a study of T cell responses to AZD1222 COVID-19 vaccine. TCRdb keeps only in-frame clones here, not all; method: immunoSEQ multiplex PCR. The profile covers around 91,000 clones, with around nine tenths appearing a single time and 15% to 20% taken by the ten largest. Source: peripheral blood, taken on day 0 of AZD1222 vaccination. These receptors were taken from an adult in good health. CDR3s include the opening cysteine and the closing phenylalanine or tryptophan. Each record gives: clone size, V gene, J gene, D gene, CDR3 protein, CDR3 DNA. The D gene is left open where the match is weak. The size field is filled for only some rows; it gives once, few, many or a size class.

size: once; V: TRBV6-6; J: TRBJ2-2; D: TRBD2; CDR3: CASRALAGDDTGELFF; DNA: TGTGCCAGCAGGGCACTAGCGGGAGATGACACCGGGGAGCTGTTTTTT
size: .; V: TRBV19; J: TRBJ1-4; D: .; CDR3: CASSQGSEVGNEKLFF; DNA: TGTGCCAGTAGTCAGGGGTCCGAGGTGGGAAATGAAAAACTGTTTTTT
size: .; V: TRBV4-2; J: TRBJ2-3; D: .; CDR3: CASSQWREGADTQYF; DNA: TGTGCCAGCAGCCAATGGAGGGAAGGTGCAGATACGCAGTATTTT
size: .; V: TRBV5-5; J: TRBJ2-7; D: TRBD1; CDR3: CASSLLGTGKNEQYF; DNA: TGTGCCAGCAGCCTCTTAGGGACAGGGAAGAACGAGCAGTACTTC
size: .; V: TRBV6-5; J: TRBJ2-7; D: .; CDR3: CASVSGIGNEQYF; DNA: TGTGCCAGCGTCAGCGGTATTGGGAACGAGCAGTACTTC
size: .; V: TRBV29-1; J: TRBJ1-1; D: .; CDR3: CSVWYTEAFF; DNA: TGCAGCGTGTGGTATACTGAAGCTTTCTTT
size: .; V: TRBV24-1; J: TRBJ2-1; D: .; CDR3: CATSDRVDPSENEQFF; DNA: TGTGCCACCAGTGATAGGGTGGACCCTTCGGAGAATGAGCAGTTCTTC
size: .; V: TRBV30; J: TRBJ2-1; D: .; CDR3: CAWRAGTYNEQFF; DNA: TGTGCCTGGAGGGCGGGAACTTACAATGAGCAGTTCTTC
size: .; V: TRBV7-9; J: TRBJ1-2; D: .; CDR3: CASSWDTYGYTF; DNA: TGTGCCAGCAGCTGGGACACCTATGGCTACACCTTC
size: .; V: TRBV7-2; J: TRBJ1-1; D: .; CDR3: CASSVSRGAEAFF; DNA: TGTGCCAGCAGCGTTAGTAGGGGCGCTGAAGCTTTCTTT
size: .; V: TRBV6-2/TRBV6-3; J: TRBJ1-2; D: .; CDR3: CASSYLGNYGYTF; DNA: TGTGCCAGCAGTTATCTCGGGAACTATGGCTACACCTTC
size: .; V: TRBV28; J: TRBJ2-7; D: TRBD1; CDR3: CASSLTGTGRNEQYF; DNA: TGTGCCAGCAGTCTTACCGGGACAGGGAGGAACGAGCAGTACTTC
size: .; V: TRBV5-4; J: TRBJ1-1; D: .; CDR3: CASSFKAPGTEAFF; DNA: TGTGCCAGCAGCTTCAAGGCCCCCGGGACTGAAGCTTTCTTT
size: many; V: TRBV28; J: TRBJ1-2; D: .; CDR3: CASSSRTDVWGGYTF; DNA: TGTGCCAGCAGTTCTAGGACCGATGTGTGGGGTGGCTACACCTTC
size: .; V: TRBV21-1; J: TRBJ2-2; D: .; CDR3: CASSSRLGSALSGELFF; DNA: TGTGCCAGCAGCTCCCGCCTCGGCAGCGCCTTGTCCGGGGAGCTGTTTTTT
size: .; V: TRBV6-2/TRBV6-3; J: TRBJ2-2; D: .; CDR3: CASSYGSRETGELFF; DNA: TGTGCCAGCAGTTACGGCTCGCGGGAAACCGGGGAGCTGTTTTTT
size: .; V: TRBV11-2; J: TRBJ1-1; D: TRBD1; CDR3: CASSKGQGSTEAFF; DNA: TGTGCCAGCAGCAAGGGACAGGGTAGCACTGAAGCTTTCTTT
size: .; V: TRBV6-5; J: TRBJ1-1; D: .; CDR3: CASTLGLQNTEAFF; DNA: TGTGCCAGCACCCTGGGACTACAGAACACTGAAGCTTTCTTT
size: .; V: TRBV12-3/TRBV12-4; J: TRBJ2-1; D: .; CDR3: CASSRTARREQFF; DNA: TGTGCCAGCAGTCGGACTGCCCGGAGGGAGCAGTTCTTC